This is a list of T cell receptor beta chains from one sample in a study of T-cell memory formation after mild COVID-19. TCRdb re-analysed the 5' RACE reads in MiXCR, keeping a single row per CDR3 protein. The table includes fewer than 450,000 distinct CDR3 sequences, about 24% detected once. Sample: PBMCs or a T cell subset sorted from them (not recorded which). The receptors originated from an adult woman who had mild COVID-19 (a few samples of this study predate the infection). Cell type and time point are not known. Both conserved end residues are part of each CDR3. Each record gives: J gene, CDR3 length, V gene, clone size, CDR3 protein. Not every row has a clone size; where given, it reads once, few, many or a size class.

j_gene: TRBJ1-1
len: 13
v_gene: TRBV10-3
abundance: -
CDR3aa: CAINQQENTEAFF

j_gene: TRBJ1-2
len: 16
v_gene: TRBV7-9
abundance: -
CDR3aa: CASSLVLDTTNYGYTF

j_gene: TRBJ2-7
len: 13
v_gene: TRBV7-3
abundance: few
CDR3aa: CASSSGTGDEQYF

j_gene: TRBJ2-1
len: 15
v_gene: TRBV12-3/TRBV12-4
abundance: few
CDR3aa: CASSLFGREGGEQFF

j_gene: TRBJ2-1
len: 17
v_gene: TRBV12-3/TRBV12-4
abundance: -
CDR3aa: CASRPTSGRALGNEQFF

j_gene: TRBJ2-3
len: 15
v_gene: TRBV12-3/TRBV12-4
abundance: -
CDR3aa: CASSPTRTSTDTQYF

j_gene: TRBJ1-1
len: 16
v_gene: TRBV18
abundance: many
CDR3aa: CASSPGTGLLNTEAFF

j_gene: TRBJ1-5
len: 19
v_gene: TRBV3-1
abundance: many
CDR3aa: CASSQDPGGNWDSNQPQHF

j_gene: TRBJ2-5
len: 13
v_gene: TRBV6-5
abundance: -
CDR3aa: CASSYSGRETQYF

j_gene: TRBJ2-7
len: 16
v_gene: TRBV4-1
abundance: -
CDR3aa: CASSQEGGGYPYEQYF

j_gene: TRBJ2-1
len: 13
v_gene: TRBV29-1
abundance: many
CDR3aa: CSVPGVKYNEQFF

j_gene: TRBJ2-7
len: 18
v_gene: TRBV30
abundance: -
CDR3aa: CAWKGREGRGPFRDEQYF

j_gene: TRBJ2-1
len: 15
v_gene: TRBV5-1
abundance: few
CDR3aa: CASSDGTSKVHEQFF

j_gene: TRBJ2-3
len: 14
v_gene: TRBV10-3
abundance: -
CDR3aa: CAISEWEGLIGQYF

j_gene: TRBJ1-2
len: 15
v_gene: TRBV24-1
abundance: -
CDR3aa: CATSDAGTSNYGYTF

j_gene: TRBJ1-5
len: 16
v_gene: TRBV28
abundance: few
CDR3aa: CASSFIRGFFYQPQHF

j_gene: TRBJ2-7
len: 15
v_gene: TRBV11-1
abundance: -
CDR3aa: CASSLAPGGSYEQYF

j_gene: TRBJ2-1
len: 16
v_gene: TRBV6-1
abundance: -
CDR3aa: CASSEAERGSYNEQFF

j_gene: TRBJ1-4
len: 14
v_gene: TRBV19
abundance: -
CDR3aa: CASSMLQGDEKLFF

j_gene: TRBJ2-5
len: 19
v_gene: TRBV7-7
abundance: -
CDR3aa: CASTKGVADILLLQETQYF

j_gene: TRBJ2-7
len: 15
v_gene: TRBV11-2
abundance: -
CDR3aa: CASSLAQGLLYEQYF

j_gene: TRBJ1-1
len: 17
v_gene: TRBV18
abundance: -
CDR3aa: CASSPRGTQGLNTEAFF

j_gene: TRBJ2-2
len: 16
v_gene: TRBV9
abundance: -
CDR3aa: CASSEGSSTNTGELFF

j_gene: TRBJ1-2
len: 14
v_gene: TRBV7-9
abundance: many
CDR3aa: CASSLGTGGYGYTF

j_gene: TRBJ2-2
len: 17
v_gene: TRBV29-1
abundance: few
CDR3aa: CSVVASGYELNTGELFF

j_gene: TRBJ2-5
len: 13
v_gene: TRBV7-2
abundance: few
CDR3aa: CASSDLTQETQYF

j_gene: TRBJ2-7
len: 12
v_gene: TRBV12-3/TRBV12-4
abundance: -
CDR3aa: CASSPRVGEQYF

j_gene: TRBJ2-1
len: 16
v_gene: TRBV2
abundance: few
CDR3aa: CARRDRGLKANNEQFF

j_gene: TRBJ2-2
len: 12
v_gene: TRBV6-4
abundance: few
CDR3aa: CASSDPSGELFF

j_gene: TRBJ2-7
len: 16
v_gene: TRBV7-2
abundance: few
CDR3aa: CASSLEGRRGAYEQYF

j_gene: TRBJ2-7
len: 13
v_gene: TRBV29-1
abundance: -
CDR3aa: CSVVGQTDYEQYF

j_gene: TRBJ2-7
len: 14
v_gene: TRBV7-2
abundance: -
CDR3aa: CASNHRASSYEQYF

j_gene: TRBJ1-2
len: 14
v_gene: TRBV12-3/TRBV12-4
abundance: -
CDR3aa: CASSSTPGLKGYTF

j_gene: TRBJ1-5
len: 19
v_gene: TRBV5-1
abundance: few
CDR3aa: CASSTDRDRGGHSNQPQHF

j_gene: TRBJ1-4
len: 12
v_gene: TRBV20-1
abundance: -
CDR3aa: CSASQGREKLFF

j_gene: TRBJ2-5
len: 14
v_gene: TRBV12-3/TRBV12-4
abundance: many
CDR3aa: CASSLSTAKETQYF